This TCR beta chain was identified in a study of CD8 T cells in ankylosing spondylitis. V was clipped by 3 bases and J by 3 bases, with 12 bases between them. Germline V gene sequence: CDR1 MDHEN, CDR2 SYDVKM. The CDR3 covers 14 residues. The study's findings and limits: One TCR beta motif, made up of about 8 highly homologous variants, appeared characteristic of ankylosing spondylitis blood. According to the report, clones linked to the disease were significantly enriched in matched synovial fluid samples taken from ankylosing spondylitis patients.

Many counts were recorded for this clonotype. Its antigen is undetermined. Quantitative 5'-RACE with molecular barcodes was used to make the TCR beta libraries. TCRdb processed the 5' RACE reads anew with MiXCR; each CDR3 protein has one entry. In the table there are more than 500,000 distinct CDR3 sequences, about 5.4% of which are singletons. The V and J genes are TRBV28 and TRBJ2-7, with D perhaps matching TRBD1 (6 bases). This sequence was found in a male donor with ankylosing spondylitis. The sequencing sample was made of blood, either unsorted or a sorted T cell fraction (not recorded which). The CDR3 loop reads CASSFPEGVYEQYF. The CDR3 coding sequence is TGTGCCAGCAGTTTTCCCGAGGGGGTCTACGAGCAGTACTTC. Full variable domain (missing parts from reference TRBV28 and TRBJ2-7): DVKVTQSSRYLVKRTGEKVFLECVQDMDHENMFWYRQDPGLGLRLIYFSYDVKMKEKGDIPEGYSVSREKKERFSLILESASTNQTSMYLCASSFPEGVYEQYFGPGTRLTVT.